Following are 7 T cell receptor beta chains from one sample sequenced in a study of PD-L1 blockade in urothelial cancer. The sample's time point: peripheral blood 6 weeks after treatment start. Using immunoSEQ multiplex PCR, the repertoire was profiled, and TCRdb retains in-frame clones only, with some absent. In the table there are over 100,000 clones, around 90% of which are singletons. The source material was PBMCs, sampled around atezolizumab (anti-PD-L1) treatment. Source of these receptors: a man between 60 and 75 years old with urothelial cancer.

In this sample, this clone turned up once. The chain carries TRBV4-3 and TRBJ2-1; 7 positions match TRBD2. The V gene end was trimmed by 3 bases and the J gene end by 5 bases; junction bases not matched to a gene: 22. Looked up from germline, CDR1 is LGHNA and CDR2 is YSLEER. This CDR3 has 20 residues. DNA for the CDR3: TGCGCCAGCAGCCAGAGGCGGGGCGGGAGCACTGATCTAGGCCACAATGAGCAGTTCTTC. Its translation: CASSQRRGGSTDLGHNEQFF.

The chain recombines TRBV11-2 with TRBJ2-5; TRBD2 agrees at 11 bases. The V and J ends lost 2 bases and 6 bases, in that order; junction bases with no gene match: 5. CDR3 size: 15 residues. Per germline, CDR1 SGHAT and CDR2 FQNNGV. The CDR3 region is CASSLNSGGAQTQYF. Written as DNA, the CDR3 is TGTGCCAGCAGCTTAAATAGCGGGGGGGCACAGACCCAGTACTTC.

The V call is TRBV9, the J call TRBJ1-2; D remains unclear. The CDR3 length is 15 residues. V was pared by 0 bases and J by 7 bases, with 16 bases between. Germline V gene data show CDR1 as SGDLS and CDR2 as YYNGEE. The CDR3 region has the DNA TGTGCCAGCAGCGTAGGCCCAGGCCACGCTGGTGGCTACACCTTC. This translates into CASSVGPGHAGGYTF.

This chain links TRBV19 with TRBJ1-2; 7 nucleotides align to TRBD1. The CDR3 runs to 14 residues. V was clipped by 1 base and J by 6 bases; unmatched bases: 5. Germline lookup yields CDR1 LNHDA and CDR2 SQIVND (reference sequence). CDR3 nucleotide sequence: TGTGCCAGTAGTATAGGACAGGGCTTGGATGGCTACACCTTC. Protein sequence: CASSIGQGLDGYTF.

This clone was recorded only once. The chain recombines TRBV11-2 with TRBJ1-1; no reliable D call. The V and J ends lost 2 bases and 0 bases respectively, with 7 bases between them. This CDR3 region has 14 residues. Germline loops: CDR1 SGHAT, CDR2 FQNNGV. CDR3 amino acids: CASSLSHLNTEAFF. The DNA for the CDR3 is TGTGCCAGCAGCTTATCCCACTTGAACACTGAAGCTTTCTTT.

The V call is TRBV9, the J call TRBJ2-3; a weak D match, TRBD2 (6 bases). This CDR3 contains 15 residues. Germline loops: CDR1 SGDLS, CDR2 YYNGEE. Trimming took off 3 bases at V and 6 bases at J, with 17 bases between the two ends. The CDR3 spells CASSGGTPGADTQYF. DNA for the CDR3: TGTGCCAGCAGCGGGGGGACTCCTGGCGCGGATACGCAGTATTTT.

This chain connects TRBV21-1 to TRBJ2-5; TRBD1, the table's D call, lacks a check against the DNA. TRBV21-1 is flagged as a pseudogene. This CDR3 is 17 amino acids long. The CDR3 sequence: CASSKDSRDPYQETQYF. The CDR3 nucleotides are TGTGCCAGCAGCAAAGACAGTCGCGATCCGTACCAAGAGACCCAGTACTTC.